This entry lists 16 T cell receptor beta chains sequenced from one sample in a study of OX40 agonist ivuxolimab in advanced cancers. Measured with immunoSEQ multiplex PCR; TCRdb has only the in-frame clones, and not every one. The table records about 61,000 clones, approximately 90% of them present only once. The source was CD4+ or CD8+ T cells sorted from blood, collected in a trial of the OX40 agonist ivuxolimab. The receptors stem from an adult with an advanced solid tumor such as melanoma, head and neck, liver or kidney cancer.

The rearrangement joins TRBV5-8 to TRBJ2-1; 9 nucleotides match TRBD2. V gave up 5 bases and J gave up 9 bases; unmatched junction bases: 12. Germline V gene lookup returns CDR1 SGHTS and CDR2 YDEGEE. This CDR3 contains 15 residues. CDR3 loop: CASSPGMLAGSEQFF. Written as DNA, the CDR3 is TGTGCCAGCAGTCCCGGTATGCTAGCGGGATCTGAGCAGTTCTTC.

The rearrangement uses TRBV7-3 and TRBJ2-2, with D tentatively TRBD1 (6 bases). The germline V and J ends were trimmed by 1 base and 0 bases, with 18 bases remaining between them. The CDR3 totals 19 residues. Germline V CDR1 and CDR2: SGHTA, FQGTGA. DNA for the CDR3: TGTGCCAGCAGCTTAAACCCTCGACAGGCCCAAGCGAACACCGGGGAGCTGTTTTTT. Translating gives CASSLNPRQAQANTGELFF.

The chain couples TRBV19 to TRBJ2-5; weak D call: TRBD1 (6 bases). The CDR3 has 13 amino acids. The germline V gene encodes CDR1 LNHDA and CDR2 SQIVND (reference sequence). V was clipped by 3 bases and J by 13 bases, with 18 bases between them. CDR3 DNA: TGTGCCAGTAGTATCAGGGGCCTTCCCCCTCTGTACTTC. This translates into CASSIRGLPPLYF.

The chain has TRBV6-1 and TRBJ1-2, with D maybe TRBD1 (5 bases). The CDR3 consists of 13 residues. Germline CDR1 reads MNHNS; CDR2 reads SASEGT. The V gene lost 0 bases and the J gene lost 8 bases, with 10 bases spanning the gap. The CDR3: CASSEAPGLGYTF. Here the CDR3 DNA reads TGTGCCAGCAGTGAAGCGCCGGGACTGGGCTACACCTTC.

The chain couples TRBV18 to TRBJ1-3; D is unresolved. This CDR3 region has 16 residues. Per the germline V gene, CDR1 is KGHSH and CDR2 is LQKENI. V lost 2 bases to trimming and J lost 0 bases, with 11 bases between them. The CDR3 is CASSPGRPNSGNTIYF. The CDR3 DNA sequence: TGTGCCAGCTCACCAGGTCGCCCCAACTCTGGAAACACCATATATTTT.

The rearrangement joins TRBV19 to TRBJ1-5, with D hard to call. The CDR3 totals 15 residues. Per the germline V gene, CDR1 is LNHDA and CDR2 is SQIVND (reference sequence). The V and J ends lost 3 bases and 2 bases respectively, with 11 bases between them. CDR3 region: CASSISSVGNQPQHF. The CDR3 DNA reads TGTGCCAGTAGTATTTCGTCGGTCGGCAATCAGCCCCAGCATTTT.

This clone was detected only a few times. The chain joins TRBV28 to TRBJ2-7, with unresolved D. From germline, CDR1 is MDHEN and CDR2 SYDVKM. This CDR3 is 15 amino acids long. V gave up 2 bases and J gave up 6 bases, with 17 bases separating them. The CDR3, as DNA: TGTGCCAGCAGTTTACGCCGACTTGTAGGGCCCGAGCAGTACTTC. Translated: CASSLRRLVGPEQYF.

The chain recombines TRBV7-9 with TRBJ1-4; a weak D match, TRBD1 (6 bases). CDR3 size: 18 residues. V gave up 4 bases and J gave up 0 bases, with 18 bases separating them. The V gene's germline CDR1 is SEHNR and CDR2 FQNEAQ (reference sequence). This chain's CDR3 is CASSYQQGFPATNEKLFF. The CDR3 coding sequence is TGTGCCAGCAGCTACCAACAGGGTTTTCCTGCAACTAATGAAAAACTGTTTTTT.

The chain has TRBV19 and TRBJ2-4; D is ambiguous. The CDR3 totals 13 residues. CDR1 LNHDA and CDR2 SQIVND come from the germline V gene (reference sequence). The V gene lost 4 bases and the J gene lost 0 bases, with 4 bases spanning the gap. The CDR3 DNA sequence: TGTGCCAGTAGTACCTTAGCCAAAAACATTCAGTACTTC. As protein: CASSTLAKNIQYF. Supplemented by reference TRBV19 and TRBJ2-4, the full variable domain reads DGGITQSPKYLFRKEGQNVTLSCEQNLNHDAMYWYRQDPGQGLRLIYYSQIVNDFQKGDIAEGYSVSREKKESFPLTVTSAQKNPTAFYLCASSTLAKNIQYFGAGTRLSVL.

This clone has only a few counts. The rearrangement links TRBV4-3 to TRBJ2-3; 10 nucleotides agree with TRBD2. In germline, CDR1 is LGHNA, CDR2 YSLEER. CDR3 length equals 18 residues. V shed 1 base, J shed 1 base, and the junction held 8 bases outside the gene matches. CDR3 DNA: TGCGCCAGCAGCCAAGGCCCTAGCGGGAGTGTCGGCACAGATACGCAGTATTTT. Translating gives CASSQGPSGSVGTDTQYF.

This CDR3 reads CASSSQRGAAYTQYF. In DNA, the CDR3 is TGTGCCAGCAGCTCCCAGCGGGGGGCCGCGTATACGCAGTATTTT. The J gene is TRBJ2-3, the V gene TRBV7-2, with 9 positions matching TRBD2. Trimming took 4 bases from V and 7 from J; bases not matched to a gene: 9. This CDR3 region has 15 residues. Germline V gene lookup returns CDR1 SGHTA and CDR2 FQGNSA.

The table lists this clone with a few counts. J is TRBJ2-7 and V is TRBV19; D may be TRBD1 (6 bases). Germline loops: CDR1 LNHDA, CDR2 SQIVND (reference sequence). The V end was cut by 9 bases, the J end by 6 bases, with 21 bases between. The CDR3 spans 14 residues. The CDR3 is CASTKTGTSGEQYF. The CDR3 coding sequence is TGTGCCAGCACGAAAACCGGGACATCTGGCGAGCAGTACTTC.

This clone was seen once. Written as DNA, the CDR3 is TGTGCCAGCAGCCTCTGGACTAGCGGGGGCAACAATGAGCAGTTCTTC. Translated, it gives CASSLWTSGGNNEQFF. The chain combines TRBV7-3 with TRBJ2-1; 13 bases align to TRBD2. Trimming cost V 5 bases and J 5 bases; bases outside gene matches: 6. This CDR3 contains 16 residues. Germline loops: CDR1 SGHTA, CDR2 FQGTGA.

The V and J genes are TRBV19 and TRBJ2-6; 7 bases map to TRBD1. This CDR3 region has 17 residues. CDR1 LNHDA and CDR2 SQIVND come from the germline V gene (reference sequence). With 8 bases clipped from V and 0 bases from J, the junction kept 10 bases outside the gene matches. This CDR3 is CASGTRRTGSGANVLTF. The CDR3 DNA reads TGTGCCAGTGGGACCCGGAGGACAGGCTCTGGGGCCAACGTCCTGACTTTC.

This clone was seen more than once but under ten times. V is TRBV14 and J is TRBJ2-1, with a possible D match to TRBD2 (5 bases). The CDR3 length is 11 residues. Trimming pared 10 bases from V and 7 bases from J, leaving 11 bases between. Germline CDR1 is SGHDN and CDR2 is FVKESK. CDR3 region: CAIQWRNEQFF. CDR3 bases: TGTGCCATCCAATGGAGGAATGAGCAGTTCTTC.

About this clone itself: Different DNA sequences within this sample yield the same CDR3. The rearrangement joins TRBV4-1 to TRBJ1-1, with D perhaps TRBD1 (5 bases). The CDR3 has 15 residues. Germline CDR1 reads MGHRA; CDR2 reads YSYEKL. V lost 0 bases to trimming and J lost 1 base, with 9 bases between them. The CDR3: CASSQDIQGNTEAFF. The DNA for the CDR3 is TGCGCCAGCAGCCAAGATATTCAGGGGAACACTGAAGCTTTCTTT.